This T cell receptor beta chain was captured by sequencing in a study of regulatory T cells in long-lasting Graves disease. There are many counts of this clonotype. This CDR3 has 14 residues. With 1 base removed from V and 2 bases from J, the gap between germline ends came to 10 bases. Germline CDR1 SGHKS, CDR2 YYEKEE (reference sequence). Building of the TCR beta libraries involved iRepertoire HTBI primers and Arm-PCR of CDR3 regions. MiXCR was run by TCRdb on the multiplex PCR reads, yielding one entry per CDR3 protein. Of about 530,000 distinct CDR3 sequences in the sample, 16% are singletons; the top ten hold around 25%. Time point described: newly diagnosed GD, antithyroid drugs for less than 3 months. TCR sequences were obtained from RNA taken from PBMCs. These data were also reused for a study on T cells in Graves' hyperthyroidism and ophthalmopathy.

This clonotype originated in a woman aged 35-60 years with Graves disease. This chain links TRBV5-5 with TRBJ2-7; the D is unclear. Sequencing was performed on peripheral blood mononuclear cells (PBMCs), taken at new diagnosis, from a patient treated with antithyroid drugs. The chain's CDR3 is CASSLRQVPYEQYF. The CDR3 nucleotides are TGTGCCAGCAGCTTGCGTCAGGTCCCCTACGAGCAGTACTTC.